The TCR beta chain described here comes from a study of blood T cell repertoires in COVID-19. Study details: Spain, Italy and the United States supplied samples that represented acute and convalescent COVID-19. PBMCs, B-cell-depleted T cells, or T cells provided the cDNA or gDNA that made up the material.

With 2 bases clipped from V and 4 bases from J, the junction kept 2 bases outside the gene matches. This CDR3 is 14 amino acids long. The V gene's germline CDR1 is MNHEY and CDR2 SVGAGI. In the original processing: For nucleated cells, counts were estimated from reference gene primer amplification. The table came from immunoSEQ multiplex PCR; TCRdb's copy has only in-frame clones and leaves some out. V and J calls plus clone size are reproduced from that table; the DNA served to infer D and trimming. The profile covers about 110,000 clones, with 80% to 90% appearing a single time and roughly 0.94% taken by the ten largest.

The rearrangement uses TRBV6-5 and TRBJ1-1; 9 nucleotides agree with TRBD1. The sequenced sample was peripheral blood. This receptor was obtained from a woman between 50 and 59 years old with active or convalescent COVID-19. CDR3 residues: CASSYDRGSTEAFF. The CDR3 coding sequence is TGTGCCAGCAGTTACGACAGGGGGAGCACTGAAGCTTTCTTT.